These 30 T cell receptor beta chains originate from one sample sequenced in a study of blood T cell repertoires in COVID-19. TCRdb's copy holds only in-frame clones and misses some; the assay was immunoSEQ multiplex PCR. There are about 240,000 clones in the sample; roughly 87% occur only once, and approximately 7.5% lies in the top ten. Sequenced input: peripheral blood. Receptors were obtained from a man in his fifties or sixties who had recovered from COVID-19.

The chain has TRBV6-5 and TRBJ1-2; 10 positions agree with TRBD1. V gave up 4 bases and J gave up 1 base; unmatched junction bases: 3. Per the germline V gene, CDR1 is MNHEY and CDR2 is SVGAGI. The CDR3 contains 15 residues. The CDR3 is CASSSGQGDNYGYTF. The CDR3, as DNA: TGTGCCAGCAGTTCCGGACAGGGGGATAACTATGGCTACACCTTC.

This chain links TRBV30 with TRBJ1-1, with D unclear. Between the trimmed V and J ends, which lost 5 bases and 3 bases, there was a span of 7 bases. CDR3 length: 11 residues. The V gene's germline CDR1 is GTSNPN and CDR2 SVGIG (reference sequence). This CDR3 is CAWREDTEAFF. The CDR3 region has the DNA TGTGCCTGGCGGGAGGACACTGAAGCTTTCTTT.

The chain couples TRBV19 to TRBJ1-2, with 8 bases aligning to TRBD1. Germline V CDR1 and CDR2: LNHDA, SQIVND (reference sequence). This CDR3 is 16 amino acids long. J lost 10 bases, V lost 7 bases, and 20 bases had no gene match. This CDR3 is CASTTTSRQGRDDYTF. In DNA, the CDR3 is TGTGCCAGTACTACCACCTCCCGACAGGGGCGGGATGACTACACCTTC.

The chain joins TRBV3-1 (or the pseudogene TRBV3-2) to TRBJ2-5, with 11 positions matching TRBD1. The V gene end was trimmed by 4 bases and the J gene end by 4 bases; junction bases not matched to a gene: 2. The germline V gene has CDR1 LGHDT and CDR2 YNNKEL (reference sequence). This CDR3 is built from 14 residues. The CDR3 loop reads CASSPGTGGETQYF. In nucleotides, the CDR3 is TGTGCCAGCAGCCCTGGGACAGGGGGAGAGACCCAGTACTTC.

The V and J genes are TRBV19 and TRBJ1-6; no definite D call. The length of the CDR3 is 15 residues. The germline CDR1 and CDR2 sequences are LNHDA and SQIVND (reference sequence). V was shortened by 3 bases and J by 1 base, with 7 bases between the two germline ends. The CDR3 DNA is TGTGCCAGTAGTATCCGCGGATCCTATAATTCACCCCTCCACTTT. The encoded protein is CASSIRGSYNSPLHF. Variable domain in full (rest from reference TRBV19 and TRBJ1-6): DGGITQSPKYLFRKEGQNVTLSCEQNLNHDAMYWYRQDPGQGLRLIYYSQIVNDFQKGDIAEGYSVSREKKESFPLTVTSAQKNPTAFYLCASSIRGSYNSPLHFGNGTRLTVT.

The rearrangement joins TRBV9 to TRBJ1-2; the D is unclear. Trimming left V 3 bases short and J 4 bases short, with 13 bases between. The germline V gene has CDR1 SGDLS and CDR2 YYNGEE. CDR3 size: 14 residues. The CDR3 here is CASSAGLSIYGYTF. The CDR3, as DNA: TGTGCCAGCAGCGCAGGACTGTCTATCTATGGCTACACCTTC.

The rearrangement joins TRBV5-8 to TRBJ1-4; 12 positions match TRBD1. V lost 0 bases to trimming and J lost 10 bases; unmatched junction nucleotides: 7. The CDR3 runs to 16 residues. CDR1 and CDR2 from the germline V gene are SGHTS and YDEGEE. CDR3 sequence: CASSLAWGTGGGKLFF. The CDR3 DNA reads as TGTGCCAGCAGCTTGGCCTGGGGGACAGGGGGCGGAAAACTGTTTTTT.

The V gene is TRBV30, the J gene TRBJ2-3; a possible D gene is TRBD1 (6 bases). Deletions cut 3 bases from V and 2 bases from J, with 9 bases between. The CDR3 has 13 amino acids. Looked up from germline, CDR1 is GTSNPN and CDR2 is SVGIG (reference sequence). The CDR3 loop is CAWRDRNTDTQYF. CDR3 coding DNA: TGTGCCTGGAGGGACAGAAACACAGATACGCAGTATTTT.

This clone was observed a single time. V is TRBV12-2 and J is TRBJ2-5; the D call in the table, TRBD1, was not verified against the DNA. TRBV12-2 is a pseudogene segment. The CDR3 spans 17 residues. The CDR3 region is CASRSIDTQDSKETQYF. The CDR3, as DNA: TGTGCAAGTCGCTCCATCGACACACAAGACAGCAAAGAGACCCAGTACTTC.

This clone appeared many times. The V and J genes are TRBV18 and TRBJ2-2; D remains ambiguous. From germline, CDR1 is KGHSH and CDR2 LQKENI. V dropped 6 bases and J dropped 0 bases, with 14 bases sitting between them. The CDR3 runs 16 residues. DNA of the CDR3: TGTGCCAGCTCCCCGAAAAGAGTAACGAACACCGGGGAGCTGTTTTTT. This encodes CASSPKRVTNTGELFF.

The sample holds a few counts of this clone. The chain links TRBV3-1 (or the pseudogene TRBV3-2) to TRBJ1-6; no firm D call. V dropped 1 base and J dropped 14 bases, with 9 bases sitting between them. Per germline, CDR1 LGHDT and CDR2 YNNKEL (reference sequence). This CDR3 contains 12 residues. In DNA, the CDR3 is TGTGCCAGCAGCCAAGCAGGCGCCGCCCTCCACTTT. It yields the protein CASSQAGAALHF.

The J gene is TRBJ2-3, the V gene TRBV5-6, with D perhaps TRBD2 (5 bases). The V end lost 0 bases, the J end lost 2 bases, and 10 bases lay between the germline ends. Looked up from germline, CDR1 is SGHDT and CDR2 is YYEEEE. The length of the CDR3 is 15 residues. The CDR3 sequence: CASSLVTGNTDTQYF. The CDR3, as DNA: TGTGCCAGCAGCTTGGTAACCGGGAACACAGATACGCAGTATTTT.

The chain has TRBV21-1 and TRBJ1-6; TRBD1 reflects the table's D call only, with no check against the DNA. TRBV21-1 is recorded as a pseudogene. This CDR3 is built from 16 residues. The CDR3 DNA is TGTGCCAGGATCACGGGGCTAGGGACAGGGCATTCACCCCTCCACTTT. Its protein product is CARITGLGTGHSPLHF.

The chain joins TRBV7-9 to TRBJ2-5, with a possible D match to TRBD2 (6 bases). Trimming took off 1 base at V and 4 bases at J, with 19 bases between the two ends. CDR3 length: 17 amino acids. Germline V gene data show CDR1 as SEHNR and CDR2 as FQNEAQ (reference sequence). Here the CDR3 DNA reads TGTGCCAGCAGCTTAGGTTCGGGGGTTCGTTTAGGAGAGACCCAGTACTTC. Protein: CASSLGSGVRLGETQYF.

The rearrangement uses TRBV19 and TRBJ2-2; 11 bases are shared with TRBD2. CDR3 length: 18 amino acids. V shed 4 bases and J 5 bases; nucleotides not matched to a gene: 12. Germline loops: CDR1 LNHDA, CDR2 SQIVND (reference sequence). This CDR3 reads CASSTIGLAGGRTGELFF. The CDR3 coding sequence is TGTGCCAGTAGTACCATTGGGCTAGCGGGGGGAAGGACCGGGGAGCTGTTTTTT.

The genes are TRBV6-5 and TRBJ1-2; TRBD1 might be the D (5 bases). This CDR3 has 13 residues. V was pared by 10 bases and J by 0 bases, with 12 bases between. Germline values: CDR1 MNHEY, CDR2 SVGAGI. The CDR3 nucleotides read TGTGCCACAACCCGGGGGGCTAACTATGGCTACACCTTC. Its protein is CATTRGANYGYTF.

This chain links TRBV2 with TRBJ1-4; tentatively, D is TRBD1 (6 bases). Trimming pared 2 bases from V and 5 bases from J, leaving 12 bases between. The CDR3 consists of 15 residues. CDR1 is SNHLY, CDR2 FYNNEI, per germline. The CDR3 reads CASSELGARNEKLFF. CDR3 in DNA: TGTGCCAGCAGTGAACTGGGGGCAAGGAATGAAAAACTGTTTTTT. Full variable domain (outside the CDR3, taken from reference TRBV2 and TRBJ1-4): EPEVTQTPSHQVTQMGQEVILRCVPISNHLYFYWYRQILGQKVEFLVSFYNNEISEKSEIFDDQFSVERPDGSNFTLKIRSTKLEDSAMYFCASSELGARNEKLFFGSGTQLSVL.

The gene calls are TRBV27 and TRBJ1-2; D uncertain. CDR1 is MNHEY and CDR2 is SMNVEV in the germline V gene (reference sequence). The CDR3 is 12 residues long. Trimming removed 4 bases from V and 8 bases from J, with 11 bases in between. The CDR3: CASSSPGEGYTF. The CDR3 nucleotides read TGTGCCAGCAGTTCCCCCGGGGAGGGCTACACCTTC.

The chain couples TRBV25-1 to TRBJ1-5; the match to TRBD1 covers 8 bases. Germline CDR1 is MGHDK and CDR2 is SYGVNS. The trim removed 4 bases at V and 0 bases at J, leaving 5 bases unmatched. This CDR3 comprises 16 residues. The CDR3 spells CASSAGTGHSNQPQHF. The CDR3 DNA sequence: TGTGCCAGCAGTGCCGGGACAGGACATAGCAATCAGCCCCAGCATTTT.

This clone was detected a few times. The chain links TRBV10-3 to TRBJ1-2, with 10 nucleotides matching TRBD1. CDR1 and CDR2 from the germline V gene are ENHRY and SYGVKD. The CDR3 extends over 14 amino acids. J lost 4 bases, V lost 4 bases, and 3 bases had no gene match. CDR3 in DNA: TGTGCCATCAGTGGGGACAGGGGATCCTATGGCTACACCTTC. Protein: CAISGDRGSYGYTF.

The sample holds a few counts of this clone. The CDR3 sequence: CASQPFRGADTGELFF. The CDR3 DNA is TGCGCCAGCCAACCGTTCAGGGGCGCGGACACCGGGGAGCTGTTTTTT. The chain employs TRBV5-1 and TRBJ2-2; possible D gene TRBD1, 6 bases. Trimming cost V 7 bases and J 3 bases, with 19 bases left between them. Germline-derived CDR1 and CDR2 are SGHRS and YFSETQ. The CDR3 contains 16 residues.

The genes are TRBV7-9 and TRBJ1-5; D not certain. Germline assignment: CDR1 SEHNR and CDR2 FQNEAQ (reference sequence). Trimming took 3 bases from V and 5 from J, leaving 8 bases between them. This CDR3 has 13 amino acids. The CDR3 here is CASSFGFDQPQHF. The CDR3 DNA reads TGTGCCAGCAGCTTCGGGTTCGATCAGCCCCAGCATTTT.

V usage is TRBV13 and J usage is TRBJ1-3, with TRBD1 identical over 7 bases. The CDR3 has 16 residues. V lost 5 bases and J lost 2; bases outside the gene matches: 9. In germline, CDR1 is PRHDT, CDR2 FYEKMQ (reference sequence). In nucleotides, the CDR3 is TGTGCCAGCAGCCCCCGACAGGGAGCGACTGGAAACACCATATATTTT. It codes for CASSPRQGATGNTIYF.

V and J are TRBV6-5 and TRBJ2-4; D is possibly TRBD2 (5 bases). The CDR3 totals 16 residues. V was pared by 0 bases and J by 7 bases, with 16 bases between. The germline V gene has CDR1 MNHEY and CDR2 SVGAGI. The CDR3 coding sequence is TGTGCCAGCAGTTACTCGCGGTTTGCTACGGGGAACATTCAGTACTTC. Amino acids: CASSYSRFATGNIQYF.

This chain uses TRBV19 with TRBJ1-1, with D tentatively TRBD1 (5 bases). The ends were cut back, 7 bases at V and 5 bases at J, with 20 bases in the middle. Germline V gene data show CDR1 as LNHDA and CDR2 as SQIVND (reference sequence). This CDR3 spans 15 amino acids. CDR3 in amino acids: CASIPKGFRGTEAFF. Here the CDR3 DNA reads TGTGCCAGTATCCCCAAGGGGTTCCGGGGGACTGAAGCTTTCTTT. Variable domain in full (rest from reference TRBV19 and TRBJ1-1): DGGITQSPKYLFRKEGQNVTLSCEQNLNHDAMYWYRQDPGQGLRLIYYSQIVNDFQKGDIAEGYSVSREKKESFPLTVTSAQKNPTAFYLCASIPKGFRGTEAFFGQGTRLTVV.

V is TRBV5-1 and J is TRBJ2-4; D is ambiguous. The CDR3 covers 14 residues. V dropped 1 base and J dropped 1 base, with 6 bases sitting between them. Per germline, CDR1 SGHRS and CDR2 YFSETQ. CDR3 loop: CASSLSAAKNIQYF. Here the CDR3 DNA reads TGCGCCAGCAGCTTGAGCGCCGCCAAAAACATTCAGTACTTC.

This sequence joins TRBV19 and TRBJ1-6, with TRBD1 matching over 7 bases. The CDR3 covers 15 residues. The germline gives CDR1 LNHDA, CDR2 SQIVND (reference sequence). V shed 5 bases, J shed 9 bases, and the junction held 10 bases outside the gene matches. The CDR3 region has the DNA TGTGCCAGTAGTGAACAGACAGGGCTAGTTTCACCCCTCCACTTT. Translation gives CASSEQTGLVSPLHF. Drawing the rest from reference TRBV19 and TRBJ1-6, the complete variable domain is DGGITQSPKYLFRKEGQNVTLSCEQNLNHDAMYWYRQDPGQGLRLIYYSQIVNDFQKGDIAEGYSVSREKKESFPLTVTSAQKNPTAFYLCASSEQTGLVSPLHFGNGTRLTVT.

This clone was seen only once. This chain uses TRBV4-1 with TRBJ2-1; 12 positions agree with TRBD2. Germline V CDR1 and CDR2: MGHRA, YSYEKL. The junction had 10 bases not matched to a gene; V was cut back by 1 base and J by 9 bases. The CDR3 contains 17 residues. CDR3 sequence: CASSQGAGLAGSGEQFF. Here the CDR3 DNA reads TGCGCCAGCAGCCAAGGTGCTGGACTAGCGGGGTCGGGTGAGCAGTTCTTC.

The chain joins TRBV11-2 to TRBJ2-2, with D unclear. The V end was cut by 7 bases, the J end by 1 base, with 10 bases between. The CDR3 loop spans 14 amino acids. Per germline, CDR1 SGHAT and CDR2 FQNNGV. CDR3 region: CASTQTVNTGELFF. The CDR3 nucleotides read TGTGCCAGCACCCAAACGGTGAACACCGGGGAGCTGTTTTTT.

The CDR3 is CASSSDRAGYTF. The DNA of the CDR3 is TGTGCCAGCAGCTCGGACAGGGCGGGCTACACCTTC. This rearrangement joins TRBV7-9 to TRBJ1-2, with 8 bases lining up with TRBD1. Trimming took 4 bases from V and 8 from J; bases not matched to a gene: 3. The germline CDR1 and CDR2 sequences are SEHNR and FQNEAQ (reference sequence). The CDR3 has 12 amino acids.